A single sample gave rise to the 8 T cell receptor beta chains below, sequenced in a study of response to subunit inactivated influenza vaccine. TCRdb analysed the RT-PCR reads with MiXCR anew, one entry per CDR3 protein. Of more than 700,000 distinct CDR3 sequences detected, 21% appear once; the ten largest clones hold about 10%. Sequenced material: PBMCs from blood, taken 4 to 6 days after vaccination. These receptor sequences come from a man between 45 and 60 years old who received an inactivated influenza vaccine.

J is TRBJ2-5 and V is TRBV7-2; D unclear. Germline V gene lookup returns CDR1 SGHTA and CDR2 FQGNSA. The CDR3 covers 14 residues. Trimming took 1 base from V and 1 from J, leaving 7 bases between them. CDR3 in amino acids: CASSLGRSQETQYF. For the CDR3, the DNA is TGTGCCAGCAGCTTAGGACGGAGCCAAGAGACCCAGTACTTC.

This clonotype was seen a handful of times. CDR3 DNA sequence: TGTGCCAGCGGGTCGACATCTTATTCACCCCTCCACTTT. It specifies CASGSTSYSPLHF. J is TRBJ1-6 and V is TRBV7-2; no clear D gene. This CDR3 has 13 residues. The V gene lost 8 bases and the J gene lost 8 bases, with 13 bases spanning the gap. From germline, CDR1 is SGHTA and CDR2 FQGNSA.

The chain is built from TRBV6-1 and TRBJ1-1, with D unclear. CDR1 and CDR2 from the germline V gene are MNHNS and SASEGT. This CDR3 comprises 14 residues. The V end lost 6 bases, the J end lost 0 bases, and 11 bases lay between the germline ends. Here the CDR3 reads CASRREGLNTEAFF. The DNA of the CDR3 is TGTGCCAGCAGGAGGGAGGGTTTGAACACTGAAGCTTTCTTT.

The gene calls are TRBV30 and TRBJ1-2; D is uncertain. The V end was cut by 0 bases, the J end by 4 bases, with 9 bases between. Germline values: CDR1 GTSNPN, CDR2 SVGIG (reference sequence). This CDR3 is built from 13 residues. CDR3 loop: CAWSVKQIYGYTF. CDR3 nucleotide sequence: TGTGCCTGGAGTGTAAAACAGATCTATGGCTACACCTTC.

The J gene is TRBJ2-3, the V gene TRBV7-2; D uncertain. Germline CDR1 SGHTA, CDR2 FQGNSA. V was cut by 1 base and J by 1 base, with 6 bases left in between. CDR3 length equals 14 residues. CDR3 sequence (DNA): TGTGCCAGCAGCTTAGTTAAGGGCACAGATACGCAGTATTTT. It codes for CASSLVKGTDTQYF.

A few counts support this clonotype. The chain combines TRBV9 with TRBJ2-5; no clear D gene. This CDR3 comprises 15 residues. Trimming removed 2 bases at V and 1 base at J, with 12 bases between. Germline V lookup: CDR1 SGDLS, CDR2 YYNGEE. The DNA of the CDR3 is TGTGCCAGCAGCGTGGGCAGCTTGGGCCAAGAGACCCAGTACTTC. Translated, it gives CASSVGSLGQETQYF.

The CDR3 nucleotides read TGTGCCAGCAGCCGGCTGGAGGGCCATGAGACCCAGTACTTC. It encodes CASSRLEGHETQYF. This sequence joins TRBV5-4 and TRBJ2-5; D is possibly TRBD2 (6 bases). Germline CDR1 SGHNT, CDR2 YYREEE (reference sequence). V dropped 4 bases and J dropped 5 bases, with 15 bases sitting between them. The length of the CDR3 is 14 residues. Variable domain in full (rest from reference TRBV5-4 and TRBJ2-5): ETGVTQSPTHLIKTRGQQVTLRCSSQSGHNTVSWYQQALGQGPQFIFQYYREEENGRGNFPPRFSGLQFPNYSSELNVNALELDDSALYLCASSRLEGHETQYFGPGTRLLVL.

This clonotype was seen only a few times. The rearrangement links TRBV10-3 to TRBJ2-5; D is unresolved. This CDR3 is built from 13 residues. V was pared by 5 bases and J by 1 base, with 8 bases between. Germline V CDR1 and CDR2: ENHRY, SYGVKD. CDR3 coding DNA: TGTGCCATCAGTTCCCAGCCCCAAGAGACCCAGTACTTC. Translating it yields CAISSQPQETQYF.